This is a list of T cell receptor beta chains from one sample in a study of blood T cell repertoires in COVID-19. TCRdb keeps only in-frame clones here, not all; method: immunoSEQ multiplex PCR. The sample records 150,000 to 200,000 clones, approximately 80% being singletons. The source material was PBMCs or T cells enriched from blood (not recorded which). These receptor sequences come from a man aged 40-49 years who had recovered from COVID-19. Each CDR3 is given with its conserved first and last residue. Each record gives: V gene, J gene, clone size, D gene, CDR3 DNA, CDR3 protein. The D gene is left open where the match is weak. For some rows the clone size is stated as once, few or many, or as a class when expanded; others skip it.

TRBV2,TRBJ2-5,few,.,TGTGCCAGCGAGTCGGGGACCCAGTACTTC,CASESGTQYF
TRBV18,TRBJ1-2,few,.,TGTGCCAGCTCACCAAGTCCGGGACTTAACTATGGCTACACCTTC,CASSPSPGLNYGYTF
TRBV19,TRBJ1-2,once,TRBD1,TGTGCCAGTAGCTGGGACAGGGGGGCTAACTATGGCTACACCTTC,CASSWDRGANYGYTF
TRBV4-1,TRBJ1-2,.,.,TGCGCCAGCAGCCAAAAAAGGGAAGGGGCGAACTATGGCTACACCTTC,CASSQKREGANYGYTF
TRBV3-1/TRBV3-2,TRBJ1-1,.,.,TGTGCCAGCAGCCAAGGTCTCCACACTGAAGCTTTCTTT,CASSQGLHTEAFF
TRBV18,TRBJ1-5,.,.,TGTGCCAGCTCACTCCTGCAGGTAGGCCAGCCCCAGCATTTT,CASSLLQVGQPQHF
TRBV7-6,TRBJ2-2,.,TRBD2,TGTGCCAGCAGCTTATGGTTCTTAGCGGGGGGTACGAACACCGGGGAGCTGTTTTTT,CASSLWFLAGGTNTGELFF
TRBV7-3,TRBJ2-2,.,.,TGTGCCAGCAGCTCCGTTACACCCGGGGAGCTGTTTTTT,CASSSVTPGELFF
TRBV4-1,TRBJ2-5,.,TRBD2,TGCGCCAGCAGCCAAGTAACTAGCGGGGAACAAGAGACCCAGTACTTC,CASSQVTSGEQETQYF
TRBV27,TRBJ1-2,.,TRBD1,TGTGCCAGCAGTACCCAGACAGGGTTAAATTATGGCTACACCTTC,CASSTQTGLNYGYTF
TRBV18,TRBJ1-4,few,TRBD1,TGTGCCAGCTCACCGGGACAGGGGGCTGAAAAACTGTTTTTT,CASSPGQGAEKLFF
TRBV5-6,TRBJ1-2,.,.,TGTGCCAGCAGGAGGCGGGGCGCGGAATCTCGCTACACCTTC,CASRRRGAESRYTF
TRBV19,TRBJ1-1,.,.,TGTGCCAGTAGTGACACGGTCGCCACTGAAGCTTTCTTT,CASSDTVATEAFF
TRBV19,TRBJ1-5,.,.,TGTGCCAGCAGTCATCCCCCCCTTAACGGGCCCCAGCATTTT,CASSHPPLNGPQHF
TRBV7-2,TRBJ2-3,.,TRBD2,TGTGCCAGCAGCTCAATCGGGACTAGCGGGGAACGGCAGTATTTT,CASSSIGTSGERQYF
TRBV30,TRBJ1-2,.,TRBD1,TGTGCCTGGAGTCCACTCCGCGGCAGGGGGGAAGGCTATGGCTACACCTTC,CAWSPLRGRGEGYGYTF
TRBV10-2,TRBJ1-1,few,TRBD1,TGCGCCAGCAGGGAGACAGGGGGCCGGCCCGAAGCTTTCTTT,CASRETGGRPEAFF
TRBV30,TRBJ1-5,.,TRBD1,TGTGCCTGGAGTGTCCCTGCCAGAACAGGGGCCCCAATTTATTTT,CAWSVPARTGAPIYF
TRBV7-8,TRBJ1-1,.,.,TGTGCCAGCAGCTTAATTCCGGACTCCCGGTGGGAAGCTTTCTTT,CASSLIPDSRWEAFF
TRBV7-9,TRBJ1-1,.,.,TGTGCCAGCAGTCCCGACGGCCGGGACACTGAAGCTTTCTTT,CASSPDGRDTEAFF
TRBV12-3/TRBV12-4,TRBJ2-4,.,.,TGTGCCAGCAGTATTTCGGAGGGACAGTACTTC,CASSISEGQYF
TRBV19,TRBJ1-6,.,.,TGTGCCAGTACAGCAGGGTATCGATATTCACCCCTCCACTTT,CASTAGYRYSPLHF
TRBV14,TRBJ2-3,.,.,TGTGCCAGCAGCCAAATGAGAGCTAGCACAGATACGCAGTATTTT,CASSQMRASTDTQYF
TRBV12-3/TRBV12-4,TRBJ2-1,.,.,TGTGCCAGCAGTTTGCGACATTTGGGTGAGCAGTTCTTC,CASSLRHLGEQFF
TRBV11-2,TRBJ2-5,.,.,TGTGCCAGCAGCTTAGACCGGAGGGAGACCCAGTACTTC,CASSLDRRETQYF
TRBV30,TRBJ1-3,.,.,TGTGCCTGGAGTGTACCCCAAACAGGCCTCTCTGGAAACACCATATATTTT,CAWSVPQTGLSGNTIYF
TRBV6-5,TRBJ2-2,.,TRBD2,TGTGCCACTGACGGGGGGGCATTCACCGGGGAGCTGTTTTTT,CATDGGAFTGELFF